These T cell receptor beta chains were read from a single sample in a study of T cells in Graves' hyperthyroidism and ophthalmopathy. Each CDR3 protein is one row after TCRdb ran MiXCR on the multiplex PCR reads. The data show hundreds of thousands of distinct CDR3 sequences, roughly 15% seen once. The sample comprised blood. Receptors originate from a woman younger than 45 with Graves' hyperthyroidism. Both conserved end residues are part of each CDR3. D genes are given only for firm matches. Clone size is given for some rows only: seen once, a few or many times, or a class if the clone is expanded.

d_gene | j_gene | abundance | v_gene | CDR3aa | CDR3nt
- | TRBJ2-5 | many | TRBV28 | CASSLSGAQYF | TGTGCCAGCAGTTTATCGGGGGCCCAGTACTTC
TRBD2 | TRBJ2-7 | few | TRBV20-1 | CSAGLAGGAYEQYF | TGCAGTGCTGGACTAGCGGGAGGCGCCTACGAGCAGTACTTC
- | TRBJ2-1 | - | TRBV15 | CATSRDVRDSQFF | TGTGCCACCAGCAGAGATGTAAGGGACTCGCAGTTCTTC
TRBD1 | TRBJ2-7 | - | TRBV5-6 | CASSSPRQGLYEQYF | TGTGCCAGCAGCTCGCCGAGACAGGGCCTCTACGAGCAGTACTTC
- | TRBJ1-1 | many | TRBV2 | CASSYQSDEAFF | TGTGCCAGCAGTTATCAGAGTGATGAAGCTTTCTTT
- | TRBJ1-5 | many | TRBV28 | CASSLRGIERSNQPQHF | TGTGCCAGCAGTTTAAGAGGGATTGAGAGAAGCAATCAGCCCCAGCATTTT
TRBD2 | TRBJ2-3 | - | TRBV7-8 | CASSLVRVGRYADTQYF | TGTGCCAGCAGCTTAGTACGGGTCGGGAGGTACGCAGATACGCAGTATTTT
- | TRBJ2-3 | many | TRBV11-2 | CASSPPFTTTDTQYF | TGTGCCAGCAGTCCACCTTTTACTACCACAGATACGCAGTATTTT
- | TRBJ2-3 | - | TRBV30 | CAWSVQRQQDTQYF | TGTGCCTGGAGTGTACAGAGACAACAGGATACGCAGTATTTT
- | TRBJ2-7 | few | TRBV10-2 | CASSEFSYEQYF | TGCGCCAGCAGTGAGTTTTCCTACGAGCAGTACTTC
TRBD2 | TRBJ2-7 | - | TRBV6-5 | CASSYPTSGRAYEQYF | TGTGCCAGCAGTTACCCAACTAGCGGGAGGGCCTACGAGCAGTACTTC
- | TRBJ2-7 | many | TRBV28 | CASIRRPGGLGAEQYF | TGTGCCAGCATCCGACGCCCCGGGGGTCTGGGAGCGGAGCAGTACTTC
TRBD1 | TRBJ2-1 | few | TRBV5-4 | CASSWMSQGNEQFF | TGTGCCAGCAGCTGGATGTCACAGGGGAATGAGCAGTTCTTC
- | TRBJ2-7 | many | TRBV7-7 | CASSLVGEAEQYF | TGTGCTAGCAGCTTAGTAGGAGAAGCCGAGCAGTACTTC
- | TRBJ1-1 | many | TRBV30 | CAWSMREKDEAFF | TGTGCCTGGAGTATGAGGGAAAAGGATGAAGCTTTCTTT
TRBD2 | TRBJ2-1 | - | TRBV12-3/TRBV12-4 | CASSRMVAGDGEQFF | TGTGCCAGCAGCCGGATGGTAGCGGGAGACGGTGAGCAGTTCTTC
TRBD1 | TRBJ1-1 | - | TRBV29-1 | CSVGDRKGTEAFF | TGCAGCGTGGGGGACAGGAAGGGCACTGAAGCTTTCTTT
- | TRBJ1-6 | few | TRBV10-3 | CAISENNSPLHF | TGTGCCATCAGTGAGAACAATTCACCCCTCCACTTT
TRBD2 | TRBJ2-1 | many | TRBV29-1 | CSVSSPGLSRSSSYNEQFF | TGCAGCGTTTCTAGCCCGGGACTATCACGGTCAAGCTCCTACAATGAGCAGTTCTTC
TRBD2 | TRBJ2-3 | many | TRBV20-1 | CSARDLSGTLGDTQYF | TGCAGTGCTAGAGATCTCAGCGGGACTTTAGGAGATACGCAGTATTTT
- | TRBJ2-1 | many | TRBV28 | CASSYRVIGANEQFF | TGTGCCAGCAGTTACAGGGTTATCGGGGCGAATGAGCAGTTCTTC
TRBD2 | TRBJ2-3 | many | TRBV5-1 | CASSSGTSLSTDTQYF | TGCGCCAGCAGCTCTGGGACTAGCCTAAGCACAGATACGCAGTATTTT
- | TRBJ1-4 | many | TRBV12-3/TRBV12-4 | CASSLVGEKLFF | TGTGCCAGCAGCTTAGTTGGAGAAAAACTGTTTTTT
- | TRBJ2-4 | few | TRBV20-1 | CSANYLGTVKNIQYF | TGCAGTGCGAATTACCTCGGGACGGTCAAAAACATTCAGTACTTC
TRBD2 | TRBJ2-7 | many | TRBV12-3/TRBV12-4 | CASRGLAGYEQYF | TGTGCCAGCAGGGGACTAGCGGGTTACGAGCAGTACTTC
- | TRBJ2-1 | - | TRBV6-1 | CASSGLTPTYNEQFF | TGTGCCAGCAGCGGTTTGACTCCCACCTACAATGAGCAGTTCTTC
- | TRBJ2-2 | - | TRBV7-3 | CASSKYQREATGELFF | TGTGCCAGCAGTAAATACCAACGAGAAGCCACCGGGGAGCTGTTTTTT
- | TRBJ2-3 | - | TRBV9 | CASSEQDRSTDTQYF | TGTGCCAGCAGCGAACAGGACAGAAGCACAGATACGCAGTATTTT
- | TRBJ1-1 | many | TRBV24-1 | CATSDRLDRPNTEAFF | TGTGCCACCAGTGACCGACTCGACAGGCCGAACACTGAAGCTTTCTTT
TRBD1 | TRBJ1-6 | - | TRBV6-1 | CASKISGTGGSPLHF | TGTGCCAGCAAGATCTCCGGGACAGGGGGATCACCCCTCCACTTT
- | TRBJ2-2 | - | TRBV7-9 | CASSLQASAPELTGELFF | TGTGCCAGCAGCTTACAAGCTAGCGCCCCAGAACTCACCGGGGAGCTGTTTTTT
TRBD1 | TRBJ1-5 | few | TRBV7-9 | CASSHDRGGNQPQHF | TGTGCCAGCAGCCACGACAGGGGTGGCAATCAGCCCCAGCATTTT
- | TRBJ2-3 | few | TRBV5-1 | CASNLRITDTQYF | TGCGCCAGCAACTTGAGGATCACAGATACGCAGTATTTT
- | TRBJ2-7 | - | TRBV12-3/TRBV12-4 | CASKISGTASYEQYF | TGTGCCAGCAAGATAAGCGGGACAGCGTCCTACGAGCAGTACTTC
- | TRBJ1-6 | few | TRBV9 | CASSVGSGADNSPLHF | TGTGCCAGCAGCGTAGGATCGGGGGCCGATAATTCACCCCTCCACTTT
TRBD2 | TRBJ2-3 | - | TRBV2 | CASTGSGNPDTQYF | TGTGCCAGCACGGGTAGCGGGAATCCAGATACGCAGTATTTT
- | TRBJ2-1 | - | TRBV6-1 | CASSPVMDNEQFF | TGTGCCAGCTCACCCGTAATGGACAATGAGCAGTTCTTC
- | TRBJ2-2 | - | TRBV7-9 | CASSLGGSYTGELFF | TGTGCCAGCAGCTTAGGGGGATCGTATACCGGGGAGCTGTTTTTT
- | TRBJ1-2 | - | TRBV6-2/TRBV6-3 | CVSSPREGGGYTF | TGTGTCAGCAGCCCCCGGGAGGGAGGTGGCTACACCTTC
TRBD1 | TRBJ2-6 | - | TRBV29-1 | CSVEEEGGTGANVLTF | TGCAGCGTTGAAGAAGAAGGGGGCACTGGGGCCAACGTCCTGACTTTC
- | TRBJ2-2 | many | TRBV11-3 | CASSLITGELFF | TGTGCCAGCAGCCTCATCACTGGGGAGCTGTTTTTT
- | TRBJ1-2 | many | TRBV28 | CASSEIQRNYGYTF | TGTGCCAGCAGTGAAATACAGCGAAACTATGGCTACACCTTC
- | TRBJ1-1 | many | TRBV9 | CASNRDGETEAFF | TGTGCCAGCAATAGGGATGGTGAGACTGAAGCTTTCTTT
- | TRBJ2-7 | - | TRBV6-2/TRBV6-3 | CASSYGQGGASLYEQYF | TGTGCCAGCAGTTATGGGCAGGGTGGGGCGTCTCTTTACGAGCAGTACTTC
- | TRBJ2-4 | many | TRBV3-1 | CASSQRFLAKNIQYF | TGTGCCAGCAGCCAAAGGTTTCTAGCCAAAAACATTCAGTACTTC
- | TRBJ1-3 | few | TRBV15 | CATSRSFGNTIYF | TGTGCCACCAGCAGAAGCTTTGGAAACACCATATATTTT
- | TRBJ1-6 | many | TRBV30 | CAWSVQQNSPLHF | TGTGCCTGGAGTGTACAGCAGAATTCACCCCTCCACTTT
- | TRBJ1-5 | few | TRBV12-3/TRBV12-4 | CATTGLGPSQPQHF | TGTGCCACCACGGGATTGGGGCCTTCTCAGCCCCAGCATTTT
TRBD2 | TRBJ2-2 | few | TRBV28 | CASSFLAGGMNTGELFF | TGTGCCAGCAGTTTCTTAGCGGGAGGGATGAACACCGGGGAGCTGTTTTTT
- | TRBJ2-7 | many | TRBV20-1 | CSARDSGTFVYEQYF | TGCAGTGCTAGAGATTCCGGGACATTCGTCTACGAGCAGTACTTC
- | TRBJ2-5 | many | TRBV28 | CASSQGGRQETQYF | TGTGCCAGCAGCCAGGGGGGGAGGCAAGAGACCCAGTACTTC
TRBD1 | TRBJ1-2 | - | TRBV19 | CASEGTGNGYTF | TGTGCCAGCGAAGGGACAGGCAATGGCTACACCTTC
- | TRBJ2-6 | many | TRBV7-3 | CASSLTSGANVLTF | TGTGCCAGCAGCTTAACCTCTGGGGCCAACGTCCTGACTTTC
- | TRBJ1-2 | many | TRBV2 | CASSEAPSYGYTF | TGTGCCAGCAGTGAAGCCCCTAGCTATGGCTACACCTTC
TRBD2 | TRBJ2-3 | - | TRBV20-1 | CSARVLYGGRTTDTQYF | TGCAGTGCTAGGGTCCTATACGGCGGGAGAACCACAGATACGCAGTATTTT
- | TRBJ2-7 | - | TRBV19 | CASSIDGAPYEQYF | TGTGCCAGTAGTATAGATGGCGCCCCCTACGAGCAGTACTTC
TRBD1 | TRBJ1-1 | few | TRBV11-3 | CASSYRGGVNTEAFF | TGTGCCAGCAGCTACAGGGGGGGGGTGAACACTGAAGCTTTCTTT
- | TRBJ2-1 | - | TRBV20-1 | CSAIKDTPSYNEQFF | TGCAGTGCGATAAAGGACACGCCCTCCTACAATGAGCAGTTCTTC
TRBD1 | TRBJ2-1 | few | TRBV6-6 | CASSYSGQGGYRQFF | TGTGCCAGCAGTTACTCGGGACAGGGGGGCTATCGGCAGTTCTTC
- | TRBJ2-1 | many | TRBV7-9 | CASSRRDNEQFF | TGTGCCAGCAGCAGACGCGACAATGAGCAGTTCTTC